This T cell receptor (beta chain) appears in the sequencing data of a study of T cells in localized non-small cell lung cancer. V lost 3 bases and J lost 4, with 9 bases in between. The germline V gene encodes CDR1 PRHDT and CDR2 FYEKMQ (reference sequence). The CDR3 length is 13 residues. Generated by immunoSEQ multiplex PCR, the TCRdb table keeps only in-frame clones and is missing some. Of approximately 33,000 clones listed, around 88% are singletons. With regard to this clone: Its antigen is unidentified.

Findings and caveats of the study: Appearing in adjacent lung were a median roughly 60 of the top 100 tumor clones. Without multi-region sequencing, intratumor heterogeneity could not be excluded. Peak T cell clonality was found in uninvolved adjacent lung, exceeding tumor. A higher density of T cells in blood coincided with extended overall survival.

Source: peripheral blood, taken before any cancer treatment. This chain uses TRBV13 with TRBJ1-1; D remains unclear. The clonotype comes from a woman aged 40-75 years with stage I lung adenocarcinoma. The CDR3, as DNA: TGTGCCAGCAGCTTGTACGATGCCACTGAAGCTTTCTTT. As protein: CASSLYDATEAFF.